A single sample is the source of the 20 T cell receptor beta chains below, sequenced in a study of vaccination and CD4 T cells after COVID-19. An Oncomine TCR Beta short-read assay was used to sequence the DNA from cultured CD4+ T cells. TCRdb redid the calling of the PCR reads with MiXCR, one entry per CDR3 protein. Of 15,000 or so distinct CDR3 sequences listed, roughly three fifths are singletons. Treatment reported: roughly ten-day PBMC culture with coronavirus spike peptide pools or control peptides (ViraFEST assay). No antigen has been assigned to these receptors. Sequenced material: CD4+ T cells from blood, cultured in vitro, taken after SARS-CoV-2 vaccination. These TCRs come from a human donor who had recovered from COVID-19.

This clonotype was picked up a small number of times. The chain uses TRBV6-1 and TRBJ1-2; 8 bases agree with TRBD1. CDR1 is MNHNS and CDR2 is SASEGT in the germline V gene. V gave up 8 bases and J gave up 7 bases; unmatched junction bases: 6. This CDR3 has 12 amino acids. CDR3 sequence: CASGDRGGGYTF. Written as DNA, the CDR3 is TGTGCCAGCGGAGACAGGGGTGGTGGCTACACCTTC.

J is TRBJ1-1 and V is TRBV5-1, with 7 bases aligning to TRBD1. In germline, CDR1 is SGHRS, CDR2 YFSETQ. The CDR3 length is 15 residues. The V segment lost 4 bases and the J segment 0 bases; nucleotides outside the gene matches: 6. Here the CDR3 DNA reads TGCGCCAGCAGCCTCCTACAGGGGATGAACACTGAAGCTTTCTTT. Translation: CASSLLQGMNTEAFF.

The chain recombines TRBV6-1 with TRBJ1-5, with D hard to call. Germline CDR1 MNHNS, CDR2 SASEGT. The CDR3 covers 15 residues. The V and J ends lost 1 base and 3 bases respectively, with 10 bases between them. The CDR3 spells CASSEGGGPNQPQHF. CDR3 DNA sequence: TGTGCCAGCAGTGAAGGAGGTGGGCCCAATCAGCCCCAGCATTTT.

This sequence joins TRBV12-3 or TRBV12-4 and TRBJ2-5, with 8 bases matching TRBD1. With 3 bases clipped from V and 1 base from J, the junction kept 1 base outside the gene matches. The CDR3 is made up of 14 amino acids. This chain's CDR3 is CASSFDRGQETQYF. In DNA form, the CDR3 reads TGTGCCAGCAGTTTTGACAGGGGCCAAGAGACCCAGTACTTC.

J is TRBJ1-4 and V is TRBV18, with a weak D call TRBD1 (6 bases). Between the trimmed V and J ends, which lost 4 bases and 4 bases, there was a span of 10 bases. The CDR3 totals 14 residues. In germline, CDR1 is KGHSH, CDR2 LQKENI. Here the CDR3 DNA reads TGTGCCAGCTCACGGGACAACGGTAATGAAAAACTGTTTTTT. This encodes CASSRDNGNEKLFF.

The chain recombines TRBV20-1 with TRBJ1-1; D may be TRBD1 (5 bases). Germline assignment: CDR1 DFQATT and CDR2 SNEGSKA (reference sequence). This CDR3 spans 14 amino acids. V was trimmed by 0 bases and J by 4 bases, leaving 12 bases between them. CDR3 DNA sequence: TGCAGTGCTAGAGAGAGGGGTTGGAGCACTGAAGCTTTCTTT. Translation gives CSARERGWSTEAFF.

V is TRBV19 and J is TRBJ1-5; the match to TRBD1 covers 7 bases. The CDR3 is 14 amino acids. Unmatched junction bases numbered 4, after V lost 5 bases and J lost 3 bases. Germline values: CDR1 LNHDA, CDR2 SQIVND (reference sequence). The CDR3 DNA is TGTGCCAGTAGTGTACAGGGGTTCAATCAGCCCCAGCATTTT. Protein sequence: CASSVQGFNQPQHF.

This clonotype was seen a handful of times. The J gene is TRBJ2-2, the V gene TRBV30; no definite D call. Germline assignment: CDR1 GTSNPN and CDR2 SVGIG (reference sequence). CDR3 length equals 13 residues. V dropped 3 bases and J dropped 4 bases, with 9 bases sitting between them. CDR3 in DNA: TGTGCCTGGAGGACCAGATCCACCGGGGAGCTGTTTTTT. As protein: CAWRTRSTGELFF.

The chain has TRBV11-3 and TRBJ2-3; unclear D gene. Trimming removed 2 bases at V and 3 bases at J, with 6 bases between. Germline V gene sequence: CDR1 SGHNT, CDR2 YENEEA. This CDR3 is built from 13 residues. The CDR3: CASSLPVTDTQYF. In DNA form, the CDR3 reads TGTGCCAGCAGCTTACCAGTAACAGATACGCAGTATTTT.

This clonotype was seen a few times. This chain connects TRBV25-1 to TRBJ1-2, with a weak D call TRBD1 (6 bases). The CDR3 has 14 amino acids. The V end was cut by 1 base, the J end by 2 bases, with 8 bases between. Per the germline V gene, CDR1 is MGHDK and CDR2 is SYGVNS. CDR3 loop: CASSESGQNYGYTF. In nucleotides, the CDR3 is TGTGCCAGCAGTGAATCTGGACAGAACTATGGCTACACCTTC.

This clonotype appeared a few times. The V and J genes are TRBV7-2 and TRBJ1-1; a weak D match, TRBD1 (6 bases). The CDR3 consists of 14 residues. Germline V CDR1 and CDR2: SGHTA, FQGNSA. V shed 5 bases and J shed 4 bases, with 14 bases lying between them. The CDR3 sequence is CASSAGGRGTEAFF. CDR3 DNA: TGTGCCAGCAGCGCTGGGGGCCGAGGCACTGAAGCTTTCTTT.

J is TRBJ2-5 and V is TRBV11-2; D is undetermined. The CDR3 consists of 13 residues. Trimming shortened V by 0 bases and J by 5 bases, and 7 bases separated the two germline ends. Per the germline V gene, CDR1 is SGHAT and CDR2 is FQNNGV. The CDR3 region has the DNA TGTGCCAGCAGCTTAGAAGGTTGGGAGACCCAGTACTTC. Its protein product is CASSLEGWETQYF. Using reference TRBV11-2 and TRBJ2-5 for the parts outside the CDR3, the full variable domain is EAGVAQSPRYKIIEKRQSVAFWCNPISGHATLYWYQQILGQGPKLLIQFQNNGVVDDSQLPKDRFSAERLKGVDSTLKIQPAKLEDSAVYLCASSLEGWETQYFGPGTRLLVL.

This rearrangement joins TRBV6-2 or TRBV6-3 to TRBJ2-5; no reliable D call. Germline values: CDR1 MNHEY, CDR2 SVGEGT. The CDR3 is 13 residues long. V gave up 4 bases and J gave up 7 bases, with 13 bases separating them. The CDR3 DNA sequence: TGTGCCAGCAGTTCACCGTTCAGTGGGACCCAGTACTTC. Translating gives CASSSPFSGTQYF.

The chain uses TRBV2 and TRBJ2-5; 8 nucleotides align to TRBD2. V dropped 8 bases and J dropped 5; count of bases not matched to a gene: 16. The germline gives CDR1 SNHLY, CDR2 FYNNEI. This CDR3 region has 16 residues. DNA of the CDR3: TGTGCCAGCGGTCGGGGGGGGCAGCTTATCGGGGAGACCCAGTACTTC. Protein product: CASGRGGQLIGETQYF.

This chain joins TRBV28 and TRBJ2-3; 7 nucleotides match TRBD2. From germline, CDR1 is MDHEN and CDR2 SYDVKM. V lost 6 bases to trimming and J lost 2 bases; unmatched junction nucleotides: 8. This CDR3 has 15 residues. CDR3 nucleotides: TGTGCCAGCAGCTCATACGGGAGGCCCACAGATACGCAGTATTTT. Translation: CASSSYGRPTDTQYF.

V usage is TRBV7-2 and J usage is TRBJ2-7; D tentatively fits TRBD1 or TRBD2 (5 bases each). With 5 bases removed from V and 2 bases from J, the gap between germline ends came to 16 bases. Germline V gene data show CDR1 as SGHTA and CDR2 as FQGNSA. CDR3 size: 15 residues. The CDR3 is CASSPEGRYPYEQYF. The DNA for the CDR3 is TGTGCCAGCAGCCCCGAGGGGCGTTACCCCTACGAGCAGTACTTC.

The genes are TRBV7-2 and TRBJ2-1; D gene uncertain. From germline, CDR1 is SGHTA and CDR2 FQGNSA. This CDR3 contains 13 residues. Trimming pared 2 bases from V and 8 bases from J, leaving 10 bases between. Written as DNA, the CDR3 is TGTGCCAGCAGCTTATCGGTCTTCGATGAGCAGTTCTTC. It is translated as CASSLSVFDEQFF.

V and J are TRBV30 and TRBJ2-7, with D perhaps TRBD1 or TRBD2 (5 bases each). V was shortened by 5 bases and J by 2 bases, with 16 bases between the two germline ends. Germline CDR1 reads GTSNPN; CDR2 reads SVGIG (reference sequence). The CDR3 is 14 residues long. In DNA, the CDR3 is TGTGCCTGGCACCCCGGGACGGCCACCTACGAGCAGTACTTC. Amino acids: CAWHPGTATYEQYF.

The sample holds a few counts of this clonotype. This sequence joins TRBV15 and TRBJ2-3, with 9 bases matching TRBD1. Unmatched junction bases numbered 7, after V lost 8 bases and J lost 4 bases. Germline assignment: CDR1 LNHNV and CDR2 YYDKDF (reference sequence). This CDR3 is built from 14 residues. CDR3 in amino acids: CATLRDRVPDTQYF. The CDR3 nucleotides read TGTGCCACCCTCCGGGACAGGGTACCAGATACGCAGTATTTT.

CDR3 in amino acids: CASSRTGTDQPQHF. The CDR3 DNA is TGTGCCAGTAGTCGGACAGGTACGGATCAGCCCCAGCATTTT. The chain is built from TRBV19 and TRBJ1-5, with 7 positions matching TRBD1. Germline V gene sequence: CDR1 LNHDA, CDR2 SQIVND (reference sequence). Trimming took 5 bases from V and 5 from J; bases not matched to a gene: 6. CDR3 length equals 14 residues.